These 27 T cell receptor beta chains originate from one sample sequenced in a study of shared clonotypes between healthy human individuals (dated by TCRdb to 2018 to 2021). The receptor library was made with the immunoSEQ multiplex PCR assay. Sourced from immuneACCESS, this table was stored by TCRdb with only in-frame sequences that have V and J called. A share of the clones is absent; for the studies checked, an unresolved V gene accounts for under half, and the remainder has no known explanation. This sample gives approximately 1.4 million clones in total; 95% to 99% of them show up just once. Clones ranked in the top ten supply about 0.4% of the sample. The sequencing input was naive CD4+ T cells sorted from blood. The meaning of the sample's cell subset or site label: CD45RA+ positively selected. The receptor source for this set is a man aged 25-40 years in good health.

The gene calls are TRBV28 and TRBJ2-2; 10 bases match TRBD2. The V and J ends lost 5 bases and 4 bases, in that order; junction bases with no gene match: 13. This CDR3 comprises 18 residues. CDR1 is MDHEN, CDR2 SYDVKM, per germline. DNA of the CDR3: TGTGCCAGCAGTCCTATAAGGAGCGGGAGGGCCTTCACCGGGGAGCTGTTTTTT. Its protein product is CASSPIRSGRAFTGELFF.

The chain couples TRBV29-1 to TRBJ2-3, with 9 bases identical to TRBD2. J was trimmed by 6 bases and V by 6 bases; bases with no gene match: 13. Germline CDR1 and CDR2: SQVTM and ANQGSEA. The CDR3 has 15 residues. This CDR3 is CSVDTLAGPGDTQYF. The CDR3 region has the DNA TGCAGCGTCGATACACTAGCGGGCCCCGGGGATACGCAGTATTTT.

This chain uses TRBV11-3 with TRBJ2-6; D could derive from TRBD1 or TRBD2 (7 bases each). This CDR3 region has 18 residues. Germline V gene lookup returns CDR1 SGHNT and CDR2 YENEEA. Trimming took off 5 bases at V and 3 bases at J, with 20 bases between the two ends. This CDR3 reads CASSTITTGDYGANVLTF. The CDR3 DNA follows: TGTGCCAGCAGCACTATTACTACAGGGGACTATGGGGCCAACGTCCTGACTTTC.

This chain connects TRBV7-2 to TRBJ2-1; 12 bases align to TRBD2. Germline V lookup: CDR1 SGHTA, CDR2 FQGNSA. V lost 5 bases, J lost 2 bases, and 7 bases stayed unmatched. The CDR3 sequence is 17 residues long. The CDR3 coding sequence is TGTGCCAGCAGCATACTAGCGGGAGGTAAGCCCTACAATGAGCAGTTCTTC. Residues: CASSILAGGKPYNEQFF.

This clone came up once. CDR3 amino acids: CASSPLFGLAGGFNIQYF. DNA of the CDR3: TGCGCCAGCAGCCCCTTGTTTGGACTAGCGGGAGGTTTCAACATTCAGTACTTC. The chain links TRBV5-1 to TRBJ2-4, with 14 bases fitting TRBD2. After removal of 4 bases from V and 7 bases from J, the junction contained 13 bases not matched to a gene. Germline-derived CDR1 and CDR2 are SGHRS and YFSETQ. CDR3 length equals 18 residues.

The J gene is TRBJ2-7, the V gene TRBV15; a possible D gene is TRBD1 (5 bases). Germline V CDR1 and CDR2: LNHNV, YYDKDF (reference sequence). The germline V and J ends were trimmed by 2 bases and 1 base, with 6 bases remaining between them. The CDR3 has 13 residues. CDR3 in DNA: TGTGCCACCAGCAGACAGGGATCCTACGAGCAGTACTTC. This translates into CATSRQGSYEQYF.

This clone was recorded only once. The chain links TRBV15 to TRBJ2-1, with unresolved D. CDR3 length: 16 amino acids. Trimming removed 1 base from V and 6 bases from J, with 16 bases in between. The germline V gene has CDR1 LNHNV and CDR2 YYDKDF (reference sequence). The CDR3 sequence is CATSRVVGGSSNEQFF. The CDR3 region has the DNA TGTGCCACCAGCAGAGTGGTTGGTGGTAGCTCCAATGAGCAGTTCTTC. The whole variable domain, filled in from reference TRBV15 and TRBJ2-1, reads DAMVIQNPRYQVTQFGKPVTLSCSQTLNHNVMYWYQQKSSQAPKLLFHYYDKDFNNEADTPDNFQSRRPNTSFCFLDIRSPGLGDTAMYLCATSRVVGGSSNEQFFGPGTRLTVL.

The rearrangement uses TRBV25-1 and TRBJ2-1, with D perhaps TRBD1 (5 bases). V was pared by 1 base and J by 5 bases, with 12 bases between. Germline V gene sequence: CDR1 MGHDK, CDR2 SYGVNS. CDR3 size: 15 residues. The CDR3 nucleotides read TGTGCCAGCAGTGAATCGCAGGGAAGAAACAATGAGCAGTTCTTC. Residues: CASSESQGRNNEQFF. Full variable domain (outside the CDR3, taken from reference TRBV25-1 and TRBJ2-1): EADIYQTPRYLVIGTGKKITLECSQTMGHDKMYWYQQDPGMELHLIHYSYGVNSTEKGDLSSESTVSRIRTEHFPLTLESARPSHTSQYLCASSESQGRNNEQFFGPGTRLTVL.

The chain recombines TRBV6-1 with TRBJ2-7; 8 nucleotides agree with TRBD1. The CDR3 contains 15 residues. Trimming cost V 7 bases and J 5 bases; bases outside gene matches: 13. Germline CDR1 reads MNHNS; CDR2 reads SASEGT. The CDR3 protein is CASTLQDRAWDEQYF. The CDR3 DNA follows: TGTGCCAGCACCCTCCAGGACAGGGCATGGGACGAGCAGTACTTC.

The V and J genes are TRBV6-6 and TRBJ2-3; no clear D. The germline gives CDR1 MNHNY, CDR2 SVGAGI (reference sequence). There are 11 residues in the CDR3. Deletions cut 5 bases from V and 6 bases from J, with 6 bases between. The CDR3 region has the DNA TGTGCCAGCAGTCATCAGGATACGCAGTATTTT. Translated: CASSHQDTQYF.

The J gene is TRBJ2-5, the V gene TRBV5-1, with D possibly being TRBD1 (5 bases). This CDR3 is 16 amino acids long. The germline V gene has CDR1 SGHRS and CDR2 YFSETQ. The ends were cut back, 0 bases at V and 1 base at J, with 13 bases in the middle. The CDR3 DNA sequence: TGCGCCAGCAGCTTGGTGGGCAGGGTGGTCCAAGAGACCCAGTACTTC. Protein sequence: CASSLVGRVVQETQYF.

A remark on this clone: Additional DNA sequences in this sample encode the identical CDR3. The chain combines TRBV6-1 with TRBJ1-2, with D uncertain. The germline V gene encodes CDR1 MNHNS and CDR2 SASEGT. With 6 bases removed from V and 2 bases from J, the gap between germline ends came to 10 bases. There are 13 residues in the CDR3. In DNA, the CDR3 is TGTGCCAGCAGGGCAATGGGGAACTATGGCTACACCTTC. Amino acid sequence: CASRAMGNYGYTF.

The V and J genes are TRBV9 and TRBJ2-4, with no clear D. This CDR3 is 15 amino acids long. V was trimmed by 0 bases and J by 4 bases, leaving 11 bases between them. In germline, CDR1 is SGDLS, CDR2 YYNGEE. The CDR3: CASSVGKSTKNIQYF. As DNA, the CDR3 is TGTGCCAGCAGCGTAGGAAAGTCAACTAAAAACATTCAGTACTTC. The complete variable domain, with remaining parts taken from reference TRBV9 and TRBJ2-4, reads DSGVTQTPKHLITATGQRVTLRCSPRSGDLSVYWYQQSLDQGLQFLIQYYNGEERAKGNILERFSAQQFPDLHSELNLSSLELGDSALYFCASSVGKSTKNIQYFGAGTRLSVL.

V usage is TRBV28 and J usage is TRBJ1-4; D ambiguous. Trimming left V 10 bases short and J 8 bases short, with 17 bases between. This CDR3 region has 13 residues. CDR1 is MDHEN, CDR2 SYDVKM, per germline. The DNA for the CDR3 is TGTGCCAACTCAGCGCGTGGAGGGGAAAAACTGTTTTTT. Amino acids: CANSARGGEKLFF.

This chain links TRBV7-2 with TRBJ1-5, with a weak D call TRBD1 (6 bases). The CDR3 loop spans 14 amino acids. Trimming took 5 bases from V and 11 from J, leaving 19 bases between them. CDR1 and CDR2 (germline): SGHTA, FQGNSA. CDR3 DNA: TGTGCCAGCAGCCCCTTTCAGGGGCCGCTGGCCCAGCATTTT. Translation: CASSPFQGPLAQHF.

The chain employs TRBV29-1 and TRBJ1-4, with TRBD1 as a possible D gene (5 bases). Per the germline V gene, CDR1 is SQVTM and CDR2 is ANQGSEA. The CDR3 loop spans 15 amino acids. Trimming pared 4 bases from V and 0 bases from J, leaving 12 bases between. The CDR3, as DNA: TGCAGCGTTGCCGGGGGGTGGACAACTAATGAAAAACTGTTTTTT. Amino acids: CSVAGGWTTNEKLFF.

The CDR3 is CASGLVPGSLKSYEQYF. The CDR3 DNA reads TGTGCTAGTGGTTTGGTACCCGGCAGTTTAAAATCCTACGAGCAGTACTTC. The gene calls are TRBV12-5 and TRBJ2-7, with D unresolved. The CDR3 consists of 17 residues. Germline CDR1 reads LGHNT; CDR2 reads FRNRAP. V was pared by 0 bases and J by 1 base, with 16 bases between.

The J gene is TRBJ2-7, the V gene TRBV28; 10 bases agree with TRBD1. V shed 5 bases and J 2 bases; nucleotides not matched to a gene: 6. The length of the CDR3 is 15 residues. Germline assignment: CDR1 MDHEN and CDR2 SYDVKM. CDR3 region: CASSRDRGGPYEQYF. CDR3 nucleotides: TGTGCCAGCAGTCGGGACAGGGGAGGACCCTACGAGCAGTACTTC.

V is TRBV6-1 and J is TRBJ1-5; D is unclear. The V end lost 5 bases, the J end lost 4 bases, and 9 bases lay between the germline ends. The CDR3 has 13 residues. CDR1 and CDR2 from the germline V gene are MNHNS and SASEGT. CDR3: CASSQTLNQPQHF. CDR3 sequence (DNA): TGTGCCAGCAGTCAAACCCTAAATCAGCCCCAGCATTTT.

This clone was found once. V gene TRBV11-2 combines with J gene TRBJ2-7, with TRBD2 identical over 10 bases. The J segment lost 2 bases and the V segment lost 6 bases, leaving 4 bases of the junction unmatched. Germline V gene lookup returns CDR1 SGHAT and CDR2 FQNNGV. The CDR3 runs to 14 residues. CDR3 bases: TGTGCCAGCAGTATAGCGGGAGGTGCCTACGAGCAGTACTTC. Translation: CASSIAGGAYEQYF. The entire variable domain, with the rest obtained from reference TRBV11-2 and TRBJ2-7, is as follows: EAGVAQSPRYKIIEKRQSVAFWCNPISGHATLYWYQQILGQGPKLLIQFQNNGVVDDSQLPKDRFSAERLKGVDSTLKIQPAKLEDSAVYLCASSIAGGAYEQYFGPGTRLTVT.

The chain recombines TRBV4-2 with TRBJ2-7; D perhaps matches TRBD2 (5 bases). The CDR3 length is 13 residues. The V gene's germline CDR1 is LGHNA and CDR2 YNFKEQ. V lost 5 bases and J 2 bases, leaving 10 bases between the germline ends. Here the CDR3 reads CASSTPGAYEQYF. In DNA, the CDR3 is TGTGCCAGCAGCACCCCCGGGGCCTACGAGCAGTACTTC.

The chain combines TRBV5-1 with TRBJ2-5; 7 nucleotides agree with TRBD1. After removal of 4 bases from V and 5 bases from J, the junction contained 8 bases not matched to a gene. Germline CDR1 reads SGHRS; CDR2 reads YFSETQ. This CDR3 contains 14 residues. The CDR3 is CASSLGLDRETQYF. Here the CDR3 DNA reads TGCGCCAGCAGCCTCGGACTGGACAGGGAGACCCAGTACTTC.

The CDR3 DNA reads as TGTGCCAGCAGCTTACTCCGCGGGAACTACGAGCAGTACTTC. Amino acid sequence: CASSLLRGNYEQYF. The genes are TRBV7-2 and TRBJ2-7, with a possible D match to TRBD2 (6 bases). Germline V gene lookup returns CDR1 SGHTA and CDR2 FQGNSA. The CDR3 has 14 residues. V was shortened by 2 bases and J by 3 bases, with 11 bases between the two germline ends.

The CDR3 DNA sequence: TGTGCCAGCACCTCAGAACTGGATAGAGTGGCGCAGTATTTT. Translated, it gives CASTSELDRVAQYF. This chain links TRBV7-9 with TRBJ2-3; D remains unclear. V lost 7 bases, J lost 10 bases, and 21 bases lay in between. This CDR3 is 14 amino acids long. Looked up from germline, CDR1 is SEHNR and CDR2 is FQNEAQ (reference sequence).

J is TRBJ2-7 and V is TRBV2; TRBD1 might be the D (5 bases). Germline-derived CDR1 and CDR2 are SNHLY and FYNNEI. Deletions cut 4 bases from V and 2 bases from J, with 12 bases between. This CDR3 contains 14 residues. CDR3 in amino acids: CASSVSQGTYEQYF. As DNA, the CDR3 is TGTGCCAGCAGTGTCAGCCAGGGAACCTACGAGCAGTACTTC.

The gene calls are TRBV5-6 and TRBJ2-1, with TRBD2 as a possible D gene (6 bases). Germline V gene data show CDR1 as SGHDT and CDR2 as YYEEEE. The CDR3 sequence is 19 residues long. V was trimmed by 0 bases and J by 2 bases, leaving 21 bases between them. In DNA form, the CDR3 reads TGTGCCAGCAGCTTGGGACGGCCTTGGGCTAGCGCAACCTACAATGAGCAGTTCTTC. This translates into CASSLGRPWASATYNEQFF.

The CDR3 DNA reads TGCAGCGTTGAGGGGACACCTATGAACACTGAAGCTTTCTTT. This translates into CSVEGTPMNTEAFF. This chain links TRBV29-1 with TRBJ1-1; maybe TRBD1 (6 bases). The CDR3 is made up of 14 amino acids. From germline, CDR1 is SQVTM and CDR2 ANQGSEA. Trimming left V 3 bases short and J 0 bases short, with 11 bases between.